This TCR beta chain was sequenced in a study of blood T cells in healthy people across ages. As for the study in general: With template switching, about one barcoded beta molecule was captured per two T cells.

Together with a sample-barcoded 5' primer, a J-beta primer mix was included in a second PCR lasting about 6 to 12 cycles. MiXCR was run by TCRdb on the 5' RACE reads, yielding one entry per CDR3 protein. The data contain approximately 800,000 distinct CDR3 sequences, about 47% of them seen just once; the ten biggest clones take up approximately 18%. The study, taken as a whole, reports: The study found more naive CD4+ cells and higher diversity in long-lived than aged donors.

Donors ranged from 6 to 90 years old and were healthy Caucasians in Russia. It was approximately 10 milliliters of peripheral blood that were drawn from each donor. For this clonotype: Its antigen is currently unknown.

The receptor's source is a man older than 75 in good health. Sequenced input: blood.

The CDR3 DNA sequence: TGTGCCAGCAGTCCCGGGGCGGTGAAACAGCCCCAGCATTTT. This gives the protein CASSPGAVKQPQHF. The chain links TRBV12-3 or TRBV12-4 to TRBJ1-5; a weak D match, TRBD1 (5 bases). The CDR3 extends over 14 amino acids. The germline V and J ends were trimmed by 5 bases and 7 bases, with 15 bases remaining between them.